This T cell receptor beta chain was retrieved from a study of Graves' ophthalmopathy and Graves' hyperthyroidism listed by TCRdb under 2018. At the level of the whole study: Peripheral blood was collected at initial diagnosis, before any treatment. TCR beta repertoire signatures were used to distinguish Graves' ophthalmopathy from Graves' hyperthyroidism and to predict progression to ophthalmopathy. In total, over 130 blood samples were TCR-sequenced: approximately 42 ophthalmopathy, approximately 80 hyperthyroidism and some 17 hyperthyroidism-to-ophthalmopathy patients. To explore V-J signatures that separate ophthalmopathy from hyperthyroidism, a discovery set of approximately 100 patients was enrolled, consisting of about 45 with ophthalmopathy and around 57 with stable hyperthyroidism. For independent validation, a separate cohort was made up of 18 hyperthyroidism patients plus 17 patients who later progressed from hyperthyroidism to ophthalmopathy. In roughly 6 hyperthyroidism patients, T-cell repertoires of thyroid tissue and blood were compared. Once sampling was done, hyperthyroidism patients were given methimazole at a starting dose of 30 mg daily, while ophthalmopathy patients were given high-dose intravenous methylprednisolone.

Details on this clonotype: The antigen it binds to is not known. The junction departs from germline at one end; a sequencing error may be responsible.

Ophthalmopathy patients had moderately to severely active disease, Clinical Activity Score of at least 3, NOSPECS grade of at least 4, and disease duration under 3 months. Patients with other autoimmune diseases, uncontrolled infections, pregnancy or lactation were excluded from the study. Clinical symptoms, serum thyroxine, TRAb, thyroid ultrasound and orbital computed tomography formed the basis of the diagnosis. Ficoll-Paque density gradient centrifugation was used to isolate PBMCs from about 10 ml of fresh peripheral blood. Total RNA was extracted with Trizol reagent and quality-checked on an Agilent 2100 Bioanalyzer. Paper-wide results and their limitations: Sample size was not statistically predetermined, and group allocation was not concealed from the investigators. In cross-validation, the 13-signature model distinguished ophthalmopathy from stable hyperthyroidism with about 90% sensitivity and about 81% specificity, while in the test set the corresponding values were 80% and 75%. Among expanded thyroid clonotypes with frequency above 0.001, most also showed up in blood, which suggests that blood repertoires may reflect the thyroid immune response. In validation, the model predicted ophthalmopathy progression with 70.59% sensitivity and 72% to 80% specificity; some 13 predicted patients were CT-confirmed with GO in a median of roughly 6.8 months.

For repertoire sequencing, TCR beta CDR3 regions were amplified from RNA transcripts. The first round of RT-PCR was done with HTBI primers and the Qiagen OneStep RT-PCR kit, and was followed by a second round of multiplex PCR, then size selection and purification. Libraries were sequenced paired-end with 100 bp reads on an Illumina HiSeq2000. Per the original workflow: SOAPnuke was used to process the reads, removing any read that contained adapters or uncalled bases, had a mean Phred below 15, or lacked an exact match to the constant primer or identifier. COPE v1.2.5 was used to merge high-quality paired reads. Unique nucleotide sequences were defined as clonotypes and aligned to IMGT TRB V, D and J references using MiTCR v1.1. The analysis was limited to V-J combinations with a frequency above 0.0001, which together covered roughly 99% of the repertoires. A TCR clonal expansion and chaos score per V-J combination was defined as the ratio of F50 clonal expansion to chaos observed in the TCRdist matrix. Welch's t-statistics and random forest were used to reduce features to 13 V-J combinations, which were fed into a naive Bayes classifier. The Morisita-Horn index was used to measure how similar the thyroid and blood repertoires were. TCRdb's own reprocessing of the public reads used fastp at Q25 and MiXCR and kept productive beta chains. Duplicate CDR3 protein sequences are folded into a single record with the most common DNA and genes. The V and J calls and clone size come from TCRdb's table, not from the authors' own analysis. This sample holds hundreds of thousands of distinct CDR3 sequences; about two fifths were observed only once. 3% to 3.5% of the sample belongs to the ten largest clones.

Taken from the germline V gene, the CDR1 and CDR2 loops are SQVTM and ANQGSEA. The CDR3 has 12 amino acids, counting the end cysteine and phenylalanine. The kept DNA is CDR3 alone, 36 bases in frame from the first base. The origin of this receptor is an adult man with Graves' ophthalmopathy. This chain joins TRBV29-1 to TRBJ1-1, with the D gene uncertain. Sequencing used peripheral blood. This receptor carries the CDR3 CSVDRGNAEAFF. Here is the DNA: TGCAGCGTTGACAGAGGGAACGCTGAAGCCTTCTTT.